This entry concerns a single T cell receptor beta chain. Its antigen specificity is not known. There are no base qualities to consult, and no much larger clone falls within one base. This entry is derived from a study of identifying expanded T cells in peripheral blood (dated by TCRdb to between 2018 and 2021). Some background on the complete study: Separate aliquots of the same genomic DNA pool were sequenced to produce technical replicates, and four replicates were compared in pairs. Findings and caveats that apply to the study as a whole: The authors expected that over much longer intervals, such as months to years, biological variance in healthy repertoires might increase even further. The binomial model flagged about 1.3 differentially abundant clones between technical replicates but 15 to 17 over around two weeks and over 18 over roughly 4 weeks. Across all healthy donors, variance in clone template counts between approximately 2-week samples was found to increase significantly with total template count. Both the number of clones called differentially abundant and the false-positive rate were significantly reduced by the beta-binomial model across all healthy-donor time intervals.

From the cysteine through the phenylalanine, the CDR3 covers 14 amino acids. Only the CDR3 region is kept as DNA, spanning 42 bases read in frame from base 1. CDR1 and CDR2, per the germline V gene, are SQVTM and ANQGSEA. Trimming accounts for 3 bases at V and 1 base at J, while the number of junction bases matched to no gene is 3. The immunoSEQ Assay, which uses bias-controlled multiplex PCR amplification of genomic DNA, was used to profile TCRbeta CDR3 regions. The original pipeline was this. To quantify the absolute abundance of each unique TCRbeta CDR3 region, the sequences were collapsed and filtered. Two models were used to test differential abundance: a binomial model (Fisher-equivalent) and a beta-binomial model that adds time-dependent variance fitted from healthy donors. Clones with fewer than 5 combined templates were removed, and differential abundance was called for clones with a Benjamini-Hochberg FDR below 0.01. Beta-binomial variance was modeled as a function of total template count across the two samples using the form v = (b*log(k)+a)^2. The table was pulled from immuneACCESS by TCRdb, which kept in-frame rearrangements only. Such tables lose some clones; where checked, under half of the loss comes from unresolved V genes, and the rest has no known cause. V, J and clone size were drawn from that table, and D and trimming were deduced from the DNA. This sample gives 90,000 or so clones in total; around 86% of them show up just once. The biggest ten clones account for approximately 5.6% of the sample.

During the collection period, no immune events, such as infections, were documented for the healthy donors. To calibrate time-dependent variance in a beta-binomial model of T-cell clone differential abundance, blood repertoires from healthy donors were used as a training cohort. There were roughly 10 healthy donors in the training cohort, of whom 3 were female and 7 were male. On average the donors were approximately 40 years old, and their ages spanned about 29 to 65 years. Whole blood, obtained from a commercial supplier, was collected from each healthy donor at three time points spaced approximately two weeks apart. For immunosequencing, genomic DNA was extracted from unsorted whole blood.

This clonotype originated in a person between 18 and 70 years old in good health. In this chain, TRBV29-1 is recombined with TRBJ2-5, with 9 middle bases fitting TRBD1. Sample: blood. The bases are TGCAGCGTTGAGGGACAGGGCTTCCAAGAGACCCAGTACTTC. Translated, this gives CSVEGQGFQETQYF.